The clone carrying this T cell receptor beta chain showed up just a few times. The data were taken from a study of T-cell reconstitution after alpha-beta-depleted transplantation in children. Germline loops: CDR1 SGHTA, CDR2 FQGNSA. Trimming removed 1 base from V and 6 bases from J, with 15 bases in between. CDR3 length equals 16 residues. Unique molecular identifiers were incorporated during preparation of the TCRbeta library. MiXCR, run by TCRdb on the PCR reads, gives a single entry per CDR3 protein. Here the sample spans 210,000 or so distinct CDR3 sequences, roughly 9% being singletons. This receptor was identified in a human donor who donated a stem cell graft to a child with acute lymphoblastic leukemia. This chain joins TRBV7-2 and TRBJ2-2; D may be TRBD2 (7 bases). The input for sequencing was PBMCs from the stem cell graft donor, taken from the stem cell graft. Here the CDR3 DNA reads TGTGCCAGCAGCTTAGACTCGGGGGCGGGAGCCGGGGAGCTGTTTTTT. Its protein is CASSLDSGAGAGELFF. The complete variable domain, with remaining parts taken from reference TRBV7-2 and TRBJ2-2, reads GAGVSQSPSNKVTEKGKDVELRCDPISGHTALYWYRQSLGQGLEFLIYFQGNSAPDKSGLPSDRFSAERTGGSVSTLTIQRTQQEDSAVYLCASSLDSGAGAGELFFGEGSRLTVL.